The TCR beta chain described here comes from a study of shared clonotypes between healthy human individuals. General study findings and limits: Sorted-subset samples were not fully sequenced, rarefaction indicated. It was the few donors that limited the genetic and exposure-history diversity represented.

About this clone: The antigen remains unidentified. Other nucleotide sequences in the sample specify the same CDR3.

The CDR3 covers 13 residues. Trimming shortened V by 1 base and J by 1 base, and 2 bases separated the two germline ends. Germline V gives CDR1 SEHNR, CDR2 FQNEAQ (reference sequence). Assay execution took place at the deep level. TCRdb's table, derived via immunoSEQ multiplex PCR, lists solely in-frame clones and lacks some. Of 2.5 million or so clones detected, around 94% appear once; the ten largest clones hold 0.14%. The V gene is TRBV7-9, the J gene TRBJ2-1; D is unresolved. The source of this sequence is a man aged 18 to 30 in good health. Specimen: naive CD4+ T cells sorted from blood. Sample subset: CD45RA+ positively selected. CDR3 in amino acids: CASSLGSYNEQFF. In DNA form, the CDR3 reads TGTGCCAGCAGCTTAGGATCCTACAATGAGCAGTTCTTC.